The T cell receptor (beta chain) under discussion was sequenced for a study of blood T cells in healthy people across ages. The CDR3 sequence is 15 residues long. CDR1 and CDR2 from the germline V gene are DFQATT and SNEGSKA (reference sequence). V lost 5 bases, J lost 5 bases, and 21 bases lay in between. Study-wide points: Significant beta diversity loss was already apparent by age approximately 38, declining roughly linearly.

Primed by a sample-barcoded 5' primer and a J-beta primer mix, a second PCR proceeded for about 6 to 12 cycles. MiXCR was run by TCRdb on the 5' RACE reads, yielding one entry per CDR3 protein. The sample lists over 700,000 distinct CDR3 sequences; approximately 55% were seen once. Caucasian, healthy and from Russia, the donors were aged between about 6 and 90. This clonotype showed up just a few times. Its antigen is unidentified. The origin of this receptor is a man aged 80 or over in good health. The V call is TRBV20-1, the J call TRBJ2-5; D may be TRBD2 (5 bases). Sequencing was performed on blood. The CDR3 region is CSALWPEVRSETQYF. The CDR3 DNA reads TGCAGTGCTCTTTGGCCGGAGGTCCGGAGCGAGACCCAGTACTTC.